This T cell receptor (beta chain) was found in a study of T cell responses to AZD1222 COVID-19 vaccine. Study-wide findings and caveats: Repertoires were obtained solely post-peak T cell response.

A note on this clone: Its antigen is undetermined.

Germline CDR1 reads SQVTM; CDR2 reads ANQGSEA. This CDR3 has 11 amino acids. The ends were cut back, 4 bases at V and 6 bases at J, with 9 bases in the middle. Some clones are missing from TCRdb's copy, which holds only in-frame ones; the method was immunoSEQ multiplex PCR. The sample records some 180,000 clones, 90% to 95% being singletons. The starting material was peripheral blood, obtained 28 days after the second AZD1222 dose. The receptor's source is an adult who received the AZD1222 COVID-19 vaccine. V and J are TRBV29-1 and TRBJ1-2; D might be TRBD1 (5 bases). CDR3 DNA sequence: TGCAGCGTTGCACGGGGCCATGGCTACACCTTC. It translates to CSVARGHGYTF.